This entry lists 8 T cell receptor beta chains sequenced from one sample in a study of graft-versus-host responses after intestinal transplantation. Which antigens these TCRs recognize remains unknown. Only in-frame clones appear in the TCRdb table, and some are missing; sequencing was by immunoSEQ multiplex PCR. The table shows 70,000 to 95,000 clones, with 90% occurring only once. Source: unstimulated CD4+ T cells sorted from spleen or lymph node cells, taken before intestinal transplant. The receptors come from a human donor who received an intestinal transplant.

V and J are TRBV6-5 and TRBJ1-1; the match to TRBD1 covers 7 bases. Trimming took 7 bases from V and 10 from J; bases not matched to a gene: 15. Germline V CDR1 and CDR2: MNHEY, SVGAGI. The CDR3 contains 14 residues. DNA for the CDR3: TGTGCCAGCACCCAATCGTCCACGGGACAGAGAGCTTTCTTT. Translating gives CASTQSSTGQRAFF.

V usage is TRBV7-2 and J usage is TRBJ1-1; D gene uncertain. The CDR3 is made up of 15 amino acids. CDR1 is SGHTA and CDR2 is FQGNSA in the germline V gene. V lost 2 bases and J lost 5, with 15 bases in between. CDR3 sequence: CASSLSPGRGTEAFF. CDR3 in DNA: TGTGCCAGCAGCTTATCTCCGGGCCGAGGGACTGAAGCTTTCTTT.

V usage is TRBV7-3 and J usage is TRBJ2-1; D is perhaps TRBD1 (5 bases). The V end lost 2 bases, the J end lost 5 bases, and 7 bases lay between the germline ends. CDR3 length: 13 amino acids. Germline V lookup: CDR1 SGHTA, CDR2 FQGTGA. In DNA, the CDR3 is TGTGCCAGCAGCTTAGGCAGGGACAATGAGCAGTTCTTC. Translation: CASSLGRDNEQFF.

V gene TRBV2 combines with J gene TRBJ2-5; weak D call: TRBD1 (6 bases). Trimming shortened V by 5 bases and J by 4 bases, and 8 bases separated the two germline ends. In germline, CDR1 is SNHLY, CDR2 FYNNEI. The length of the CDR3 is 12 residues. The CDR3 sequence: CASSWGPETQYF. The CDR3 DNA reads TGTGCCAGCAGTTGGGGGCCAGAGACCCAGTACTTC.

The chain combines TRBV6-6 with TRBJ1-1, with D unclear. Trimming cost V 6 bases and J 2 bases, with 13 bases left between them. The CDR3 totals 14 residues. Looked up from germline, CDR1 is MNHNY and CDR2 is SVGAGI (reference sequence). The CDR3 nucleotides read TGTGCCAGCAGCCACCTCCGGGAAAACACTGAAGCTTTCTTT. This codes for CASSHLRENTEAFF.

V gene TRBV9 combines with J gene TRBJ2-1; 8 bases are shared with TRBD2. The CDR3 has 14 residues. Germline CDR1 and CDR2: SGDLS and YYNGEE. Unmatched junction bases numbered 11, after V lost 6 bases and J lost 9 bases. The CDR3: CASTSSGASIEQFF. In nucleotides, the CDR3 is TGTGCCAGCACCAGTAGCGGGGCGAGCATTGAGCAGTTCTTC. The whole variable domain, filled in from reference TRBV9 and TRBJ2-1, reads DSGVTQTPKHLITATGQRVTLRCSPRSGDLSVYWYQQSLDQGLQFLIQYYNGEERAKGNILERFSAQQFPDLHSELNLSSLELGDSALYFCASTSSGASIEQFFGPGTRLTVL.

This chain uses TRBV6-5 with TRBJ1-4; D is unclear. The length of the CDR3 is 15 residues. Trimming took 6 bases from V and 2 from J, leaving 13 bases between them. Germline loops: CDR1 MNHEY, CDR2 SVGAGI. In DNA form, the CDR3 reads TGTGCCAGCAGGGTCCGGGTTTTTACTAATGAAAAACTGTTTTTT. This gives the protein CASRVRVFTNEKLFF.

CDR3 in DNA: TGTGCCAGCAGCTTGGGGACAGGAGGAACAGATACGCAGTATTTT. Translated, it gives CASSLGTGGTDTQYF. The V gene is TRBV5-6, the J gene TRBJ2-3; 7 bases map to TRBD1. Trimming removed 0 bases from V and 3 bases from J; junction bases left unmatched: 4. The V gene's germline CDR1 is SGHDT and CDR2 YYEEEE. There are 15 residues in the CDR3.